The next 14 T cell receptor beta chains were all read from a single sample in a study of blood T cell repertoires in COVID-19. Using immunoSEQ multiplex PCR, the repertoire was profiled, and TCRdb retains in-frame clones only, with some absent. Of roughly 64,000 clones in the sample, about three quarters are singletons; the top ten hold approximately 5.3%. What was sequenced was peripheral blood. The receptors here all came from a human donor in a cohort sampled during active COVID-19.

This clone was seen only once. The gene calls are TRBV11-2 and TRBJ2-3; 8 nucleotides line up with TRBD2. Germline loops: CDR1 SGHAT, CDR2 FQNNGV. The CDR3 is 17 residues long. The junction had 10 bases not matched to a gene; V was cut back by 1 base and J by 4 bases. The CDR3 nucleotides are TGTGCCAGCAGCTTAGGATCGGGGGGCGGGGGGCCAGATACGCAGTATTTT. Amino acid sequence: CASSLGSGGGGPDTQYF.

The V call is TRBV5-1, the J call TRBJ1-1, with D possibly matching TRBD1 (5 bases). Germline CDR1 SGHRS, CDR2 YFSETQ. This CDR3 comprises 14 residues. Deletions cut 5 bases from V and 6 bases from J, with 17 bases between. The CDR3 region has the DNA TGCGCCAGCAGTCCGGGACGGGGGAGACCTGAAGCTTTCTTT. Translation: CASSPGRGRPEAFF.

The CDR3: CASSPRQGGNTEAFF. The CDR3 region has the DNA TGTGCCAGCTCACCACGACAGGGCGGGAACACTGAAGCTTTCTTT. The V gene is TRBV18, the J gene TRBJ1-1; 7 positions agree with TRBD1. CDR1 is KGHSH, CDR2 LQKENI, per germline. The trim removed 1 base at V and 1 base at J, leaving 3 bases unmatched. This CDR3 contains 15 residues.

This clone was detected a few times. This chain joins TRBV5-6 and TRBJ2-5, with TRBD1 identical over 9 bases. Losses at the gene ends were 4 bases for V and 3 bases for J; bases not matched to a gene: 7. The CDR3 runs 15 residues. CDR1 and CDR2 (germline): SGHDT, YYEEEE. CDR3 nucleotide sequence: TGTGCCAGCAGCCGTGGCTGGACAGGGGAAGAGACCCAGTACTTC. It is translated as CASSRGWTGEETQYF.

The CDR3 region is CASSQQALLTDTQYF. In DNA, the CDR3 is TGTGCCAGCAGCCAACAGGCCTTACTCACAGATACGCAGTATTTT. The J gene is TRBJ2-3, the V gene TRBV27, with D maybe TRBD1 (5 bases). CDR3 size: 15 residues. Germline V gene data show CDR1 as MNHEY and CDR2 as SMNVEV (reference sequence). Trimming shortened V by 6 bases and J by 2 bases, and 15 bases separated the two germline ends.

The genes are TRBV2 and TRBJ1-4; 9 bases fit TRBD1. Germline loops: CDR1 SNHLY, CDR2 FYNNEI. The CDR3 loop spans 16 amino acids. V was pared by 6 bases and J by 3 bases, with 8 bases of the junction left unmatched. Written as DNA, the CDR3 is TGTGCCAGCAGGTCTACAGGGGGCGCGTCTAATGAAAAACTGTTTTTT. This codes for CASRSTGGASNEKLFF.

The rearrangement joins TRBV28 to TRBJ2-7, with D possibly TRBD1 on 6 matching bases. V lost 6 bases and J 1 base, leaving 13 bases between the germline ends. The CDR3 covers 14 residues. CDR1 is MDHEN, CDR2 SYDVKM, per germline. The CDR3 DNA reads as TGTGCCAGCAGCAAGGGGGACGAATCCTACGAGCAGTACTTC. Translated: CASSKGDESYEQYF.

This clone was counted a few times. The rearrangement joins TRBV5-1 to TRBJ2-7; 8 nucleotides align to TRBD2. The CDR3 length is 15 residues. In germline, CDR1 is SGHRS, CDR2 YFSETQ. V dropped 1 base and J dropped 2; count of bases not matched to a gene: 5. CDR3 region: CASSLRGGLPYEQYF. DNA of the CDR3: TGCGCCAGCAGCTTGCGGGGGGGCCTCCCCTACGAGCAGTACTTC.

This chain links TRBV6-2 or TRBV6-3 with TRBJ2-5; D is perhaps TRBD2 (6 bases). Trimming pared 5 bases from V and 5 bases from J, leaving 9 bases between. The CDR3 contains 12 residues. The germline V gene encodes CDR1 MNHEY and CDR2 SVGEGT. CDR3 residues: CASSPAGETQYF. As DNA, the CDR3 is TGTGCCAGCAGTCCGGCGGGGGAGACCCAGTACTTC.

There are many counts of this clone. The chain is built from TRBV4-1 and TRBJ2-1; 10 bases map to TRBD2. Trimming at V came to 8 bases and at J to 4 bases, leaving 5 bases not matched to a gene. CDR1 is MGHRA and CDR2 is YSYEKL in the germline V gene. This CDR3 contains 14 residues. CDR3 nucleotide sequence: TGCGCCAGCCAAACTAGCGGGGATTACAATGAGCAGTTCTTC. Translation gives CASQTSGDYNEQFF.

J is TRBJ2-7 and V is TRBV3-1 (or the pseudogene TRBV3-2); TRBD2 agrees at 10 bases. Germline V CDR1 and CDR2: LGHDT, YNNKEL (reference sequence). The V and J ends lost 4 bases and 2 bases, in that order; junction bases with no gene match: 8. CDR3 length: 16 amino acids. The CDR3 loop is CASSRRVTSGAYEQYF. DNA of the CDR3: TGTGCCAGCAGCCGGCGGGTCACTAGCGGGGCCTACGAGCAGTACTTC.

The chain joins TRBV18 to TRBJ1-3; 7 nucleotides align to TRBD1. V lost 2 bases, J lost 8 bases, and 3 bases stayed unmatched. The CDR3 has 13 residues. Germline CDR1 and CDR2: KGHSH and LQKENI. The CDR3 sequence is CASSPNRGDTIYF. In DNA, the CDR3 is TGTGCCAGCTCACCAAACAGGGGAGACACCATATATTTT.

The J gene is TRBJ1-6, the V gene TRBV27; no reliable D call. Germline assignment: CDR1 MNHEY and CDR2 SMNVEV (reference sequence). Between the trimmed V and J ends, which lost 6 bases and 8 bases, there was a span of 11 bases. CDR3 length: 13 amino acids. Here the CDR3 reads CASSPLVDSPLHF. For the CDR3, the DNA is TGTGCCAGCAGCCCCCTAGTGGATTCACCCCTCCACTTT.

The chain uses TRBV11-1 and TRBJ2-7; possibly TRBD2 for D (7 bases). The CDR3 totals 16 residues. CDR1 SGHAT and CDR2 FQDESV come from the germline V gene (reference sequence). V shed 5 bases and J shed 2 bases, with 19 bases lying between them. CDR3 residues: CASSPRRGDTTYEQYF. DNA for the CDR3: TGTGCCAGCAGCCCACGTCGGGGGGACACTACCTACGAGCAGTACTTC.